These 26 T cell receptor beta chains were all obtained from the same sample, sequenced in a study of blood T cell repertoires in COVID-19. Sequencing used immunoSEQ multiplex PCR; TCRdb keeps in-frame clones, though not all of them. The repertoire includes more than 70,000 clones, 75% to 90% of them detected once, and about a tenth sits in the top ten. The material sequenced was peripheral blood. The receptors shown here come from a woman between 65 and 79 years old with acute or convalescent COVID-19.

This chain uses TRBV18 with TRBJ1-2, with D unclear. The CDR3 loop spans 13 amino acids. Trimming took 3 bases from V and 1 from J, leaving 6 bases between them. In germline, CDR1 is KGHSH, CDR2 LQKENI. CDR3 nucleotides: TGTGCCAGCTCACCGTCTTATAACTATGGCTACACCTTC. It specifies CASSPSYNYGYTF.

The chain has TRBV30 and TRBJ1-3, with TRBD1 as a possible D gene (5 bases). V gave up 0 bases and J gave up 3 bases, with 15 bases separating them. The germline V gene encodes CDR1 GTSNPN and CDR2 SVGIG (reference sequence). The CDR3 extends over 16 amino acids. CDR3 coding DNA: TGTGCCTGGAGTGTACTTCGGCAGGGTCGTGGAAACACCATATATTTT. Translation: CAWSVLRQGRGNTIYF.

This clone was recorded only once. J is TRBJ1-2 and V is TRBV5-4; 7 bases agree with TRBD1. J was trimmed by 4 bases and V by 1 base; bases with no gene match: 1. The CDR3 totals 13 residues. Germline V CDR1 and CDR2: SGHNT, YYREEE (reference sequence). The CDR3 region has the DNA TGTGCCAGCAGCTTGAGGGACAGCTATGGCTACACCTTC. It codes for CASSLRDSYGYTF. Full variable domain (rest looked up from reference TRBV5-4 and TRBJ1-2): ETGVTQSPTHLIKTRGQQVTLRCSSQSGHNTVSWYQQALGQGPQFIFQYYREEENGRGNFPPRFSGLQFPNYSSELNVNALELDDSALYLCASSLRDSYGYTFGSGTRLTVV.

The chain is built from TRBV5-4 and TRBJ2-2; the D gene is possibly TRBD2 (5 bases). The length of the CDR3 is 15 residues. Per the germline V gene, CDR1 is SGHNT and CDR2 is YYREEE (reference sequence). V was shortened by 0 bases and J by 3 bases, with 9 bases between the two germline ends. In DNA, the CDR3 is TGTGCCAGCAGCTTGGAGCGGTCTGACACCGGGGAGCTGTTTTTT. This encodes CASSLERSDTGELFF.

V usage is TRBV4-3 and J usage is TRBJ2-6; D perhaps matches TRBD1 (5 bases). The CDR3 has 20 amino acids. CDR1 and CDR2 from the germline V gene are LGHNA and YSLEER. The germline V and J ends were trimmed by 2 bases and 1 base, with 21 bases remaining between them. CDR3 nucleotide sequence: TGCGCCAGCAGCCAAAGGGGCGGACGAGGCACGGTTTCTGGGGCCAACGTCCTGACTTTC. Its translation is CASSQRGGRGTVSGANVLTF.

The chain has TRBV6-5 and TRBJ2-7, with 8 nucleotides matching TRBD1. V trimming: 3 bases; J trimming: 2 bases; junction bases outside the gene matches: 6. The CDR3 sequence is 15 residues long. Germline assignment: CDR1 MNHEY and CDR2 SVGAGI. Here the CDR3 DNA reads TGTGCCAGCAGTTATTACGACAGGGGAGCCTACGAGCAGTACTTC. It translates to CASSYYDRGAYEQYF.

This clone has just a few counts. The chain combines TRBV5-1 with TRBJ2-1; 7 nucleotides agree with TRBD1. Germline V gene sequence: CDR1 SGHRS, CDR2 YFSETQ. The CDR3 is 16 amino acids. Trimming cost V 4 bases and J 0 bases; bases outside gene matches: 7. CDR3 DNA sequence: TGCGCCAGCAGCCAATGGACAGGTTCCTCCTACAATGAGCAGTTCTTC. Translating gives CASSQWTGSSYNEQFF.

This chain links TRBV28 with TRBJ1-2, with TRBD1 matching 8 bases. The CDR3 is 17 residues long. The ends lost 5 bases at V and 8 bases at J; junction bases unmatched: 19. The germline V gene has CDR1 MDHEN and CDR2 SYDVKM. CDR3 sequence: CASSPVQRQGKLLGYTF. CDR3 nucleotides: TGTGCCAGCAGTCCCGTCCAGCGACAGGGGAAATTACTGGGCTACACCTTC.

The chain has TRBV6-5 and TRBJ2-2, with 7 nucleotides matching TRBD1. The CDR3 totals 14 residues. The J segment lost 4 bases and the V segment lost 6 bases, leaving 5 bases of the junction unmatched. Germline values: CDR1 MNHEY, CDR2 SVGAGI. CDR3 in DNA: TGTGCCAGCAGGGTGACAGGGACCACCGGGGAGCTGTTTTTT. Encoded protein: CASRVTGTTGELFF.

V and J are TRBV10-3 and TRBJ2-7, with TRBD1 matching 8 bases. CDR1 is ENHRY, CDR2 SYGVKD, per germline. The CDR3 covers 14 residues. The V segment lost 10 bases and the J segment 1 base; nucleotides outside the gene matches: 9. The DNA of the CDR3 is TGTGCCACCAAACAGGACAGGGCATCCTACGAGCAGTACTTC. It specifies CATKQDRASYEQYF.

The chain has TRBV2 and TRBJ2-1, with 8 bases identical to TRBD2. V was pared by 2 bases and J by 7 bases, with 13 bases of the junction left unmatched. The CDR3 totals 17 residues. The V gene's germline CDR1 is SNHLY and CDR2 FYNNEI. CDR3 sequence reads: CASSEWLAGLGGNEQFF. For the CDR3, the DNA is TGTGCCAGCAGTGAATGGTTGGCGGGACTAGGGGGAAATGAGCAGTTCTTC.

The chain couples TRBV29-1 to TRBJ2-3; 8 bases match TRBD1. Germline V lookup: CDR1 SQVTM, CDR2 ANQGSEA. Germline trimming cut 7 bases from V and 1 base from J; bases unmatched to any gene: 4. This CDR3 contains 13 residues. The CDR3 bases are TGCAGCGCCCTGACAGGGGGCACAGATACGCAGTATTTT. Translated: CSALTGGTDTQYF.

This chain's CDR3 is CASRGQGWNSPLHF. As DNA, the CDR3 is TGTGCCAGCAGAGGACAGGGGTGGAATTCACCCCTCCACTTT. This chain links TRBV6-5 with TRBJ1-6; TRBD1 agrees at 9 bases. Germline V CDR1 and CDR2: MNHEY, SVGAGI. This CDR3 is 14 amino acids long. The V gene end was trimmed by 6 bases and the J gene end by 7 bases; junction bases not matched to a gene: 4.

The genes are TRBV6-2 or TRBV6-3 and TRBJ2-3; no clear D gene. This CDR3 region has 14 residues. Trimming shortened V by 6 bases and J by 6 bases, and 16 bases separated the two germline ends. Germline V gene data show CDR1 as MNHEY and CDR2 as SVGEGT. CDR3 in amino acids: CASSSFELRDTQYF. As DNA, the CDR3 is TGTGCCAGCAGCTCGTTTGAATTGCGTGATACGCAGTATTTT.

The genes are TRBV6-5 and TRBJ1-2; unclear D gene. Trimming removed 0 bases at V and 1 base at J, with 9 bases between. Germline-derived CDR1 and CDR2 are MNHEY and SVGAGI. The length of the CDR3 is 15 residues. The CDR3 protein is CASSYSTDYNYGYTF. The CDR3 DNA is TGTGCCAGCAGTTACTCGACTGACTATAACTATGGCTACACCTTC.

V usage is TRBV2 and J usage is TRBJ2-5, with 9 positions matching TRBD2. J lost 7 bases, V lost 7 bases, and 13 bases had no gene match. CDR3 length: 15 residues. Germline CDR1 and CDR2: SNHLY and FYNNEI. Here the CDR3 DNA reads TGTGCCAGCACCGAACGGGGGACTAGCAGGGCGACCCAGTACTTC. Translating gives CASTERGTSRATQYF.

The chain employs TRBV19 and TRBJ1-1; maybe TRBD1 (6 bases). The germline V and J ends were trimmed by 5 bases and 10 bases, with 20 bases remaining between them. This CDR3 region has 14 residues. Germline assignment: CDR1 LNHDA and CDR2 SQIVND (reference sequence). The CDR3 reads CASSVMGALPRAFF. CDR3 nucleotide sequence: TGTGCCAGTAGTGTCATGGGGGCCCTACCCCGAGCTTTCTTT.

The chain joins TRBV7-6 to TRBJ2-1, with 7 nucleotides matching TRBD2. Germline V gene lookup returns CDR1 SGHVS and CDR2 FNYEAQ. This CDR3 region has 15 residues. The V and J ends lost 1 base and 8 bases, in that order; junction bases with no gene match: 8. In DNA, the CDR3 is TGTGCCAGCAGCTTAGGGACTAGTGCGAGGGATGAGCAGTTCTTC. It codes for CASSLGTSARDEQFF.

The V gene is TRBV19, the J gene TRBJ1-5, with 8 nucleotides matching TRBD1. The trim removed 5 bases at V and 6 bases at J, leaving 9 bases unmatched. The V gene's germline CDR1 is LNHDA and CDR2 SQIVND (reference sequence). The CDR3 is 15 amino acids. The CDR3 DNA is TGTGCCAGTAGTCTGACAGGGGCGGCGGGTCAGCCCCAGCATTTT. Its protein product is CASSLTGAAGQPQHF.

This chain uses TRBV19 with TRBJ2-5, with 11 bases that match TRBD2. Germline V gene sequence: CDR1 LNHDA, CDR2 SQIVND (reference sequence). The CDR3 consists of 15 residues. Trimming took 5 bases from V and 1 from J; bases not matched to a gene: 3. CDR3 loop: CASSLGTSGQETQYF. DNA of the CDR3: TGTGCCAGTAGTCTAGGGACTAGCGGCCAAGAGACCCAGTACTTC. Supplemented by reference TRBV19 and TRBJ2-5, the full variable domain reads DGGITQSPKYLFRKEGQNVTLSCEQNLNHDAMYWYRQDPGQGLRLIYYSQIVNDFQKGDIAEGYSVSREKKESFPLTVTSAQKNPTAFYLCASSLGTSGQETQYFGPGTRLLVL.

This clone was seen a single time. This sequence joins TRBV6-2 or TRBV6-3 and TRBJ2-7; the match to TRBD1 covers 8 bases. V shed 5 bases and J 2 bases; nucleotides not matched to a gene: 14. The CDR3 extends over 17 amino acids. In germline, CDR1 is MNHEY, CDR2 SVGEGT. The CDR3 bases are TGTGCCAGCAGTCCCGGGACAGGTGGGGCGCGCACCTACGAGCAGTACTTC. Protein: CASSPGTGGARTYEQYF.

CDR3 sequence reads: CASSSAGTGGSEQYF. DNA for the CDR3: TGTGCCAGCAGCTCCGCCGGGACAGGGGGAAGTGAGCAGTACTTC. V usage is TRBV28 and J usage is TRBJ2-7; 11 nucleotides align to TRBD1. Germline V lookup: CDR1 MDHEN, CDR2 SYDVKM. V shed 6 bases and J 7 bases; nucleotides not matched to a gene: 11. The CDR3 runs 15 residues. Complete variable domain (other parts from reference TRBV28 and TRBJ2-7): DVKVTQSSRYLVKRTGEKVFLECVQDMDHENMFWYRQDPGLGLRLIYFSYDVKMKEKGDIPEGYSVSREKKERFSLILESASTNQTSMYLCASSSAGTGGSEQYFGPGTRLTVT.

The rearrangement uses TRBV7-9 and TRBJ1-2; 7 positions match TRBD1. CDR1 SEHNR and CDR2 FQNEAQ come from the germline V gene (reference sequence). Trimming removed 0 bases from V and 3 bases from J; junction bases left unmatched: 7. The CDR3 consists of 16 residues. The CDR3 coding sequence is TGTGCCAGCAGCTTAGCGAGGGAACAGGGGTACTATGGCTACACCTTC. Translation: CASSLAREQGYYGYTF.

V usage is TRBV27 and J usage is TRBJ2-1; 11 nucleotides align to TRBD2. CDR1 is MNHEY and CDR2 is SMNVEV in the germline V gene (reference sequence). J gave up 9 bases and V 8 bases, and 6 bases lay outside the gene matches. The CDR3 extends over 13 amino acids. Written as DNA, the CDR3 is TGTGCCAGCGGGGCTAGCGGGGGGTTTGAGCAGTTCTTC. Its protein product is CASGASGGFEQFF.

V usage is TRBV19 and J usage is TRBJ2-4, with 8 bases aligning to TRBD1. CDR1 is LNHDA and CDR2 is SQIVND in the germline V gene (reference sequence). V was pared by 5 bases and J by 0 bases, with 3 bases of the junction left unmatched. This CDR3 region has 15 residues. The CDR3 nucleotides are TGTGCCAGTAGTTCGACAGGGGAAGCCAAAAACATTCAGTACTTC. It translates to CASSSTGEAKNIQYF.

The chain employs TRBV23-1 and TRBJ2-6, with D uncertain. TRBV23-1 is identified as an open reading frame with a role that is uncertain. V dropped 3 bases and J dropped 5 bases, with 23 bases sitting between them. The CDR3 extends over 19 amino acids. CDR3 sequence reads: CASSHPRLRNKSRANVLTF. The DNA of the CDR3 is TGCGCCAGCAGTCATCCTAGGCTACGCAACAAAAGTCGGGCCAACGTCCTGACTTTC.